This T cell receptor (beta chain) is from a study of Graves' ophthalmopathy and Graves' hyperthyroidism. The authors amplified TCR beta CDR3 regions from RNA transcripts. The first round was an RT-PCR with HTBI primers, and the second round was a multiplex PCR. TCRdb re-derived calls from the multiplex PCR reads in MiXCR, one entry per CDR3 protein. Of about 340,000 distinct CDR3 sequences listed, roughly a sixth were seen once; the top ten hold 9% to 15%. There are 17 residues in the CDR3. Per the germline V gene, CDR1 is MNHEY and CDR2 is SVGAGI. After removal of 4 bases from V and 5 bases from J, the junction contained 13 bases not matched to a gene.

Sequencing was carried out using peripheral blood. V usage is TRBV6-5 and J usage is TRBJ2-5; TRBD2 matches at 10 bases. This clonotype originated in an adult man with Graves' ophthalmopathy. CDR3 loop: CASSSPPVKREGETQYF. The CDR3 DNA sequence: TGTGCCAGCAGTTCCCCGCCCGTGAAGCGGGAGGGTGAGACCCAGTACTTC.